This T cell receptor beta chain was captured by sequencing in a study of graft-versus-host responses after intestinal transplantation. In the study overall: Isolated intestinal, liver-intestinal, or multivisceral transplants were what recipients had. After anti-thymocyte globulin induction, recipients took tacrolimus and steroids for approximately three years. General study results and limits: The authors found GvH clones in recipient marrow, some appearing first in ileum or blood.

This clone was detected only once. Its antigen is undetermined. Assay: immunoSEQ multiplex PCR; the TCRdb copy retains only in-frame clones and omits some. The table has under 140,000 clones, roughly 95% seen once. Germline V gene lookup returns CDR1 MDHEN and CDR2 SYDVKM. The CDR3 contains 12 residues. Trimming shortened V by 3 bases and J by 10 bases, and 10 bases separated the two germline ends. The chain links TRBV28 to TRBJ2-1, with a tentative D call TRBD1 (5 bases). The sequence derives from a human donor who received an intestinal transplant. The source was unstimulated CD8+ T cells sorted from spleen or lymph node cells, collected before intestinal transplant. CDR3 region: CASSLRWGEQFF. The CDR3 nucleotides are TGTGCCAGCAGTTTGAGGTGGGGCGAGCAGTTCTTC.